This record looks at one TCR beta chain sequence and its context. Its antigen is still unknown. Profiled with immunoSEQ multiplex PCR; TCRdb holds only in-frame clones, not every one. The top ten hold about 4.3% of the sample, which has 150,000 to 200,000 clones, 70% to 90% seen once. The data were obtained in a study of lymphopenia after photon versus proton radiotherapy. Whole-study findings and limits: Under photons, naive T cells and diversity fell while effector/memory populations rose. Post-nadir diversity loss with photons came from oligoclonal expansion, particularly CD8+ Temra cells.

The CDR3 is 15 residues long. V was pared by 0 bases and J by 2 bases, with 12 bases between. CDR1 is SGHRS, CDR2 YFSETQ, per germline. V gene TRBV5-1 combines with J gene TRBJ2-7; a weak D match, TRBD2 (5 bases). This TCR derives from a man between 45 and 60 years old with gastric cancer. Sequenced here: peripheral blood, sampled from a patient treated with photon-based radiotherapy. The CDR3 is CASSLGPSLAYEQYF. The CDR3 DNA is TGCGCCAGCAGCTTGGGGCCTAGCTTAGCCTACGAGCAGTACTTC.